This T cell receptor beta chain was observed in a study of regulatory T cells in long-lasting Graves disease. Study-level information: Newly diagnosed Graves' patients had taken antithyroid drugs under 3 months. General study points: Patients with persistent disease showed a bias toward TRBV28, TRBJ1-2 and TRBJ2-5. Persistent Graves' patients had lower TCR diversity than newly diagnosed ones.

Investigators prepared the TCR beta libraries by applying iRepertoire HTBI primers and Arm-PCR of CDR3 regions. TCRdb redid the calling of the multiplex PCR reads with MiXCR, one entry per CDR3 protein. Among approximately 460,000 distinct CDR3 sequences listed, roughly 15% were seen once. This CDR3 has 16 amino acids. In germline, CDR1 is SGHNT, CDR2 YENEEA. With 4 bases clipped from V and 4 bases from J, the junction kept 10 bases outside the gene matches. Time point indicated: newly diagnosed GD, antithyroid drugs for less than 3 months. From PBMCs, RNA was extracted and then used to make the TCR library. This clonotype appeared many times. Its antigen is unknown. The same data also went into a second study, on T cells in Graves' hyperthyroidism and ophthalmopathy. That work contributes: TCR CDR3 underwent first-round RT-PCR with the HTBI primer set.

V gene TRBV11-3 combines with J gene TRBJ2-1; 7 positions match TRBD2. The starting material was peripheral blood mononuclear cells (PBMCs), obtained at new diagnosis, from a patient treated with antithyroid drugs. This receptor was obtained from a woman aged 25 to 39 with Graves disease. For the CDR3, the DNA is TGTGCCAGCAGCTCAGAAGGGCTAGCGGAATACAATGAGCAGTTCTTC. Its protein product is CASSSEGLAEYNEQFF.